This TCR beta chain was sequenced in a study of technical replicates of blood from a handful of donors (dated by TCRdb to about 2017). The CDR3 sequence holds 16 residues, the cysteine and phenylalanine included. CDR3 DNA is the only sequence kept; it has 48 bases, read in frame from the first base. As for this clone: Its cognate antigen has yet to be identified. The sample holds no much larger clone one base away, and base qualities are not on file.

The receptor library was made with the immunoSEQ multiplex PCR assay. This is the immuneACCESS table as TCRdb keeps it, with only in-frame sequences that have V and J called. A part of the clones is gone; compared with another copy, unresolved V genes explain less than half, and the rest is unexplained. For this sample the table gives fewer than 100,000 clones, of which almost 96% were detected only once. Clones ranked in the top ten supply about 0.21% of the sample. The specimen was T cells isolated from PBMCs. Here the chain combines TRBV1 and TRBJ2-7; TRBD2 was called by the table and not checked on the DNA. TRBV1 is shown as a pseudogene. The receptor was derived from a human donor in good health. DNA sequence: TGCACCAGCAAGGGACTAGCGGGACCGTACTCCTACGAGCAGTACTTC. Translation gives CTSKGLAGPYSYEQYF.